This T cell receptor (beta chain) was obtained from a study of blood T cell repertoires in COVID-19. TCRdb keeps only in-frame clones here, not all; method: immunoSEQ multiplex PCR. In the table there are fewer than 200,000 clones, approximately 80% of which are singletons. For recovered donors of Cohort 3, there were two negative PCRs, clearance, or symptom resolution. The CDR3 has 13 amino acids. J was trimmed by 4 bases and V by 2 bases; bases with no gene match: 2. Per germline, CDR1 LNHDA and CDR2 SQIVND (reference sequence). This chain links TRBV19 with TRBJ2-7, with 7 bases aligning to TRBD2. The sequenced sample consisted of PBMCs or T cells enriched from blood (not recorded which). This TCR derives from a man in his fifties or sixties who had recovered from COVID-19. The CDR3 protein is CASSIPGGYEQYF. The CDR3 DNA reads TGTGCCAGTAGTATACCCGGGGGGTACGAGCAGTACTTC.